This entry lists 10 T cell receptor beta chains sequenced from one sample in a study of Tregs in tolerant kidney transplant recipients. Assay: immunoSEQ multiplex PCR; the TCRdb copy retains only in-frame clones and omits some. The sample table includes some 14,000 clones. Related graft donors supplied nonmyeloablative bone marrow transplants, and mixed chimerism was transient. This sample comprised CD8+ T cells from blood (PBMCs), obtained 6 months after the transplant. The receptors were sampled from a human patient who received a combined kidney and bone marrow transplant. Some T cells may be graft donor cells.

A word on this clone: The read is 3 residues too short to cover the CDR3 end, so that end is filled in from the germline J gene. The V call is TRBV29-1, the J call TRBJ2-2; 10 nucleotides align to TRBD1. Trimming took 3 bases from V and 3 from J; bases not matched to a gene: 1. In germline, CDR1 is SQVTM, CDR2 ANQGSEA. This CDR3 spans 14 amino acids. The CDR3 sequence is CSVETGGDTGELFF. The DNA read from the CDR3 is TGCAGCGTTGAGACAGGGGGCGACACCGGGGAG.

On this clone: The CDR3 end lies 3 residues beyond the end of the read and is filled in from the germline J gene. The V and J genes are TRBV5-4 and TRBJ2-2; 11 bases are shared with TRBD2. The CDR3 sequence is 16 residues long. V gave up 1 base and J gave up 7 bases; unmatched junction bases: 6. Germline loops: CDR1 SGHNT, CDR2 YYREEE (reference sequence). The DNA read from the CDR3 is TGTGCCAGCAGCTTGAGGCTAGCGGGAGGACACGGGGAG. It encodes CASSLRLAGGHGE. The entire CDR3 is CASSLRLAGGHGELFF.

This clone counts as medium-sized by frequency. The sequenced fragment ends 3 residues before the CDR3 boundary, so the rest is inferred from the germline J gene. The chain has TRBV30 and TRBJ2-1; 9 bases fit TRBD2. CDR3 length: 14 residues. Germline V gene sequence: CDR1 GTSNPN, CDR2 SVGIG (reference sequence). V lost 2 bases to trimming and J lost 4 bases; unmatched junction nucleotides: 3. CDR3: CAWSWREGYNEQFF. The CDR3 DNA, read in part, is TGTGCCTGGAGTTGGCGGGAGGGTTACAATGAG.

A remark on this clone: The missing CDR3 end, 3 residues past where the read stops, is filled in from the germline J gene. Other DNA sequences from this sample encode an identical CDR3 as well. V and J are TRBV12-5 and TRBJ2-7, with TRBD1 as a possible D gene (6 bases). Germline assignment: CDR1 LGHNT and CDR2 FRNRAP. The CDR3 consists of 14 residues. V lost 3 bases to trimming and J lost 3 bases, with 12 bases between them. The CDR3 loop is CASGLGTGIYEQYF. CDR3 bases read: TGTGCTAGTGGTTTAGGTACAGGGATCTACGAG.

Points on this clone: The CDR3 end lies 3 residues beyond the end of the read and is filled in from the germline J gene. J is TRBJ2-3 and V is TRBV6-1, with D maybe TRBD2 (5 bases). Germline V lookup: CDR1 MNHNS, CDR2 SASEGT. The CDR3 contains 13 residues. The CDR3: CASSGTSEETQYF. CDR3 bases read: TGTGCCAGCAGTGGGACTTCGGAGGAGACG.

Note on this clone: The read halts 3 residues ahead of the CDR3 end, with the missing end drawn from the germline J gene. J is TRBJ2-7 and V is TRBV6-1, with D perhaps matching TRBD2 (6 bases). The CDR3 is made up of 15 amino acids. Trimming stripped 4 bases from V and 5 bases from J, with 18 bases between. Germline V gene lookup returns CDR1 MNHNS and CDR2 SASEGT. The CDR3 sequence: CASSGWDSSADEQYF. The CDR3 DNA, read in part, is TGTGCCAGCAGTGGATGGGACTCGTCCGCGGACGAG.

With respect to this clone: The read halts 3 residues ahead of the CDR3 end, with the missing end drawn from the germline J gene. This chain uses TRBV5-1 with TRBJ2-7; D not resolved. V dropped 0 bases and J dropped 4 bases, with 20 bases sitting between them. Looked up from germline, CDR1 is SGHRS and CDR2 is YFSETQ. The CDR3 loop spans 17 amino acids. CDR3 in amino acids: CASSLGMRKGDLYEQYF. The sequenced CDR3 bases are TGCGCCAGCAGCTTGGGGATGAGAAAGGGCGACCTGTACGAG.

CDR3 in amino acids: CASSIPPGGELFF. The covered CDR3 bases are TGTGCCAGTAGTATCCCGCCGGGCGGGGAG. This sequence joins TRBV19 and TRBJ2-2, with unresolved D. The read ends 3 residues shy of where the CDR3 ends; the end is completed using the germline J gene. The CDR3 length is 13 residues. Germline CDR1 reads LNHDA; CDR2 reads SQIVND (reference sequence). V lost 3 bases and J 7 bases, leaving 9 bases between the germline ends.

As concerns this clone: The read halts 3 residues ahead of the CDR3 end, with the missing end drawn from the germline J gene. The chain joins TRBV10-3 to TRBJ2-3; tentatively, D is TRBD2 (6 bases). Trimming shortened V by 3 bases and J by 6 bases, and 19 bases separated the two germline ends. Germline lookup yields CDR1 ENHRY and CDR2 SYGVKD. This CDR3 comprises 16 residues. The CDR3 bases that were read are TGTGCCATCAGTGAATTAGCGGCCCCCGGGGCGGATACG. Its translation is CAISELAAPGADT. The complete CDR3 sequence is CAISELAAPGADTQYF.

The CDR3 spells CASSDRQGGGTEAFF. The CDR3 DNA, read in part, is TGTGCCAGCAGCGACCGACAAGGAGGAGGGACTGAA. The genes are TRBV11-3 and TRBJ1-1; D unresolved. The read halts 3 residues ahead of the CDR3 end, with the missing end drawn from the germline J gene. Germline CDR1 and CDR2: SGHNT and YENEEA. CDR3 length: 15 amino acids. The V end was cut by 5 bases, the J end by 5 bases, with 18 bases between. The whole variable domain, filled in from reference TRBV11-3 and TRBJ1-1, reads EAGVVQSPRYKIIEKKQPVAFWCNPISGHNTLYWYLQNLGQGPELLIRYENEEAVDDSQLPKDRFSAERLKGVDSTLKIQPAELGDSAVYLCASSDRQGGGTEAFFGQGTRLTVV.